The 20 T cell receptor beta chains listed next were all sequenced from one sample in a study of blood T cell repertoires in COVID-19. Sequenced by immunoSEQ multiplex PCR; TCRdb stores in-frame clones only, minus some. The sample lists approximately 89,000 clones, 70% to 80% occurring once. Material: peripheral blood. These receptors all stem from a man in his 70s with acute or convalescent COVID-19.

This chain links TRBV7-8 with TRBJ1-2, with D perhaps matching TRBD1 (6 bases). Germline CDR1 is SGHVS and CDR2 is FQNEAQ. V shed 2 bases and J shed 8 bases, with 12 bases lying between them. CDR3 size: 13 residues. CDR3 in amino acids: CASSLTGTRGYTF. In nucleotides, the CDR3 is TGTGCCAGCAGCTTAACAGGGACAAGGGGCTACACCTTC.

The gene calls are TRBV29-1 and TRBJ1-1, with D tentatively TRBD1 (6 bases). Between the trimmed V and J ends, which lost 5 bases and 4 bases, there was a span of 14 bases. Germline V CDR1 and CDR2: SQVTM, ANQGSEA. This CDR3 spans 13 amino acids. The CDR3 protein is CSVRRGASTEAFF. The CDR3 nucleotides are TGCAGCGTTCGGCGGGGGGCGAGCACTGAAGCTTTCTTT.

The sample holds one count of this clone. V is TRBV30 and J is TRBJ2-2; a weak D match, TRBD2 (5 bases). CDR3 length equals 13 residues. Germline values: CDR1 GTSNPN, CDR2 SVGIG (reference sequence). The V gene lost 5 bases and the J gene lost 6 bases, with 13 bases spanning the gap. The CDR3 spells CAWDSIGAGELFF. As DNA, the CDR3 is TGTGCCTGGGACTCCATCGGGGCCGGGGAGCTGTTTTTT.

The gene calls are TRBV5-6 and TRBJ1-2; TRBD1 might be the D (5 bases). Germline V CDR1 and CDR2: SGHDT, YYEEEE. V was shortened by 0 bases and J by 6 bases, with 15 bases between the two germline ends. CDR3 length: 15 residues. The CDR3 is CASSLGGGTRHGYTF. The CDR3 bases are TGTGCCAGCAGCTTGGGAGGAGGGACTCGGCATGGCTACACCTTC. The complete variable domain, with remaining parts taken from reference TRBV5-6 and TRBJ1-2, reads DAGVTQSPTHLIKTRGQQVTLRCSPKSGHDTVSWYQQALGQGPQFIFQYYEEEERQRGNFPDRFSGHQFPNYSSELNVNALLLGDSALYLCASSLGGGTRHGYTFGSGTRLTVV.

This chain connects TRBV7-3 to TRBJ2-7, with D maybe TRBD1 (6 bases). The V end lost 3 bases, the J end lost 5 bases, and 11 bases lay between the germline ends. The CDR3 extends over 13 amino acids. Germline CDR1 and CDR2: SGHTA and FQGTGA. For the CDR3, the DNA is TGTGCCAGCAGCTTGGGGCAGGGGAACGAGCAGTACTTC. This encodes CASSLGQGNEQYF.

The V call is TRBV28, the J call TRBJ2-1; 8 nucleotides agree with TRBD2. Unmatched junction bases numbered 4, after V lost 8 bases and J lost 1 base. The CDR3 loop spans 14 amino acids. Germline V gene lookup returns CDR1 MDHEN and CDR2 SYDVKM. The CDR3 reads CASQRERSYNEQFF. In DNA, the CDR3 is TGTGCCAGCCAGCGGGAGAGGTCCTACAATGAGCAGTTCTTC.

Note on this clone: Compared with germline, one end of the junction differs, possibly owing to a read error. This chain links TRBV5-1 with TRBJ2-3; possible D gene TRBD2, 5 bases. CDR3 length: 16 residues. The germline V gene encodes CDR1 SGHRS and CDR2 YFSETQ. CDR3 sequence reads: CASRLEAATSTDTQYF. The DNA of the CDR3 is TGCGCCAGCAGGTTGGAGGCGGCCACTAGCACAGATACGCAGTATTTT.

The chain combines TRBV28 with TRBJ1-4; 8 bases are a match to TRBD1. The germline gives CDR1 MDHEN, CDR2 SYDVKM. CDR3 length equals 16 residues. The ends lost 2 bases at V and 0 bases at J; junction bases unmatched: 2. CDR3 sequence reads: CASSLQGAATNEKLFF. CDR3 bases: TGTGCCAGCAGTTTACAGGGGGCTGCAACTAATGAAAAACTGTTTTTT.

This clone was recorded once. The chain has TRBV7-2 and TRBJ2-7; 11 bases match TRBD2. V was clipped by 5 bases and J by 1 base; unmatched bases: 7. This CDR3 has 16 residues. Germline CDR1 reads SGHTA; CDR2 reads FQGNSA. CDR3 DNA: TGTGCCAGCAGCCGCCCCGGGACTAGCGGTTCCTACGAGCAGTACTTC. Encoded protein: CASSRPGTSGSYEQYF.

The genes are TRBV5-1 and TRBJ2-2; perhaps TRBD1 as D (5 bases). Germline V gene lookup returns CDR1 SGHRS and CDR2 YFSETQ. CDR3 size: 14 residues. V dropped 3 bases and J dropped 3 bases, with 9 bases sitting between them. In DNA, the CDR3 is TGCGCCAGCAGCTCCATAGGGGACACCGGGGAGCTGTTTTTT. This gives the protein CASSSIGDTGELFF.

This sequence joins TRBV5-1 and TRBJ2-7; 10 bases fit TRBD2. V lost 5 bases and J lost 1; bases outside the gene matches: 3. The CDR3 loop spans 14 amino acids. Germline lookup yields CDR1 SGHRS and CDR2 YFSETQ. CDR3 in amino acids: CASRRAGGSYEQYF. The DNA of the CDR3 is TGCGCCAGCAGACGAGCGGGAGGGTCCTACGAGCAGTACTTC.

CDR3 residues: CASGGFQGTDTQYF. In DNA, the CDR3 is TGTGCCAGCGGAGGCTTTCAGGGCACAGATACGCAGTATTTT. The rearrangement links TRBV2 to TRBJ2-3, with D perhaps TRBD2 (5 bases). Germline-derived CDR1 and CDR2 are SNHLY and FYNNEI. Trimming took 8 bases from V and 1 from J, leaving 13 bases between them. This CDR3 is 14 amino acids long.

The V gene is TRBV25-1, the J gene TRBJ1-5, with D uncertain. Germline V lookup: CDR1 MGHDK, CDR2 SYGVNS. Trimming removed 6 bases from V and 0 bases from J, with 6 bases in between. This CDR3 has 13 amino acids. The CDR3 loop reads CASRGLSNQPQHF. The CDR3 DNA follows: TGTGCCAGCAGAGGACTTAGCAATCAGCCCCAGCATTTT.

This clone was observed a few times. The chain is built from TRBV4-1 and TRBJ2-1; TRBD2 matches 8 bases. V was clipped by 1 base and J by 9 bases; unmatched bases: 8. The CDR3 sequence is 15 residues long. Germline V gene sequence: CDR1 MGHRA, CDR2 YSYEKL. The CDR3 loop is CASSQVLAEGSEQFF. The DNA for the CDR3 is TGCGCCAGCAGCCAAGTACTAGCGGAGGGTAGTGAGCAGTTCTTC.

The CDR3 sequence is CASSWGADRGGGFF. The CDR3 DNA is TGTGCCAGCAGTTGGGGGGCGGACAGGGGAGGTGGGTTCTTC. The chain has TRBV28 and TRBJ2-1; TRBD1 matches at 9 bases. Per germline, CDR1 MDHEN and CDR2 SYDVKM. The V gene end was trimmed by 4 bases and the J gene end by 15 bases; junction bases not matched to a gene: 13. The CDR3 runs 14 residues.

The chain joins TRBV4-2 to TRBJ2-1; 7 positions match TRBD2. Germline lookup yields CDR1 LGHNA and CDR2 YNFKEQ. With V trimmed by 3 bases and J by 3 bases, 5 bases remained unmatched. The CDR3 is made up of 15 amino acids. Here the CDR3 DNA reads TGTGCCAGCAGCCAGGCGGGAGATTTCTACAATGAGCAGTTCTTC. Its translation is CASSQAGDFYNEQFF.

Here the CDR3 DNA reads TGTGCCAGCAGCCTCGACAGGGGGTCCAATCAGCCCCAGCATTTT. Its translation is CASSLDRGSNQPQHF. This chain uses TRBV7-2 with TRBJ1-5, with 9 bases fitting TRBD1. The CDR3 is made up of 15 amino acids. Germline CDR1 and CDR2: SGHTA and FQGNSA. The V segment lost 5 bases and the J segment 3 bases; nucleotides outside the gene matches: 5.

The chain has TRBV28 and TRBJ2-7, with D maybe TRBD1 (6 bases). Trimming took off 5 bases at V and 2 bases at J, with 10 bases between the two ends. The CDR3 totals 13 residues. CDR1 MDHEN and CDR2 SYDVKM come from the germline V gene. CDR3 residues: CASSTGTPYEQYF. CDR3 coding DNA: TGTGCCAGCAGTACCGGGACACCCTACGAGCAGTACTTC.

This clone has a single count. The CDR3 sequence: CATSRDHSFGEQYF. CDR3 bases: TGTGCCACCAGCAGAGATCATAGTTTCGGGGAGCAGTACTTC. The V gene is TRBV15, the J gene TRBJ2-7, with D unresolved. There are 14 residues in the CDR3. V lost 0 bases and J 7 bases, leaving 13 bases between the germline ends. CDR1 and CDR2 (germline): LNHNV, YYDKDF (reference sequence).

In its sample, this clone was seen once. This CDR3 is also generated by other DNA sequences in the sample. The chain carries TRBV7-2 and TRBJ1-2; D might be TRBD1 (6 bases). V lost 1 base to trimming and J lost 4 bases, with 13 bases between them. CDR3 length equals 15 residues. Germline CDR1 reads SGHTA; CDR2 reads FQGNSA. CDR3 bases: TGTGCCAGCAGCTTAGGGGGGCAGGGTAGCTATGGCTACACCTTC. This gives the protein CASSLGGQGSYGYTF.